The entry below gives a single TCR beta chain sequence along with its context. Its antigen has not been determined. Base qualities are not at hand, and no much larger clone is one base apart. Healthy HIV-negative adults with no recently reported acute infections or vaccinations were included as donors. All donors were Caucasian adults living in Nashville, Tennessee, USA. CD4+ T cells were enriched by magnetic negative selection; naive cells were then positively selected on CD45RA, and the negative fraction formed the memory subset. Blood was collected by leukapheresis, and PBMCs were isolated by Ficoll-Histopaque density gradient centrifugation and then cryopreserved in liquid nitrogen vapor phase. Purity and quantity of every magnetically sorted T cell population were checked by analytical flow cytometry. Each sorted fraction had its genomic DNA isolated and then quantified by UV absorbance on a Nanodrop 2000c.

This entry comes from a study of shared clonotypes between healthy human individuals (dated by TCRdb to 2020 to 2022). Regarding the complete study: The cohort comprised a couple of women and a few men aged 18 to 49 years. For each donor, CD4 naive and CD4 memory were each given three plates, CD8 naive was given two plates, and CD8 memory was given one plate. To estimate repertoire size and how much clonotypes are shared between individuals, the study performed deep sequencing of blood TCR repertoires from five healthy adults. Between about 0.8 and 8.9 billion PBMCs per donor were obtained by leukapheresis. Different laboratories and diverse techniques were used to prepare libraries and sequence TCR repertoires, to increase sequencing depth and limit assay-specific biases.

Study-wide conclusions, independent of this receptor: Estimated clonotype richness was generally larger for naive than for memory subsets. Across a handful of donors, about 5.2% of naive CD4, over 3% of naive CD8, around 2.5% of memory CD4, and roughly 0.41% of memory CD8 clonotypes were shared. Pairwise subsampling indicated that sequencing depth was expected to affect the degree of clonotype sharing among donors. Compared with non-shared clonotypes, the clonotypes found in all four sorted-subset donors had higher generation probabilities. Because the study included a small number of donors, the genetic and exposure-history diversity represented was limited. Sampling was restricted to blood, and TCR repertoires in tissues likely differ from the TCR repertoires found in blood. Rarefaction of sorted-subset datasets indicated incomplete sequencing despite the large sequencing depth.

Using the deep immunoSEQ assay, multiplex PCR amplified TCR CDR3 regions from genomic DNA. For each cell subset, the extracted genomic DNA was distributed evenly across all wells of several immunoSEQ 96-well plates, and each plate served as one replicate. For sorted subsets, about 0.2 ug genomic DNA, equal to tens of thousands of T cell genomes, was loaded into each replicate PCR. The purified libraries were quantified using a Qubit 3.0 fluorometer, sized with a Bioanalyzer 2100, and then quantified again using the KAPA Library Quantification kit. Each immunoSEQ 96-well plate was sequenced on its own single-read 150-cycle Illumina NextSeq 550 flow cell. The original methods were these. Because only junctional sequences without quality scores were contained in the immunoSEQ output, filtering matching that applied to full-length reads could not be performed. To assign V/J genes and CDR3, sequences were annotated using PyIR, a Python wrapper for IgBLAST v1.9, with IMGT germline references. Reads were removed for weak V/J assignments (E-value above 1e-6), missing CDR3, stop codons, out-of-frame junctions, or ambiguous translated residues. V3J clonotypes were defined by identical inferred V gene, J gene, and CDR3 amino acid sequence. Percentage overlap between repertoires was calculated by dividing the number of shared unique clonotypes by the size of the smaller repertoire. Repertoire richness was assessed with RTK rarefaction, the Chao1 estimator, and Recon v2.1 estimates of unobserved clonotypes. Generation probabilities were computed with OLGA for all TCRbeta clonotypes obtained by the gDNA method from several donors. TCRdb retrieved this table from immuneACCESS and kept in-frame rearrangements only. Not all clones are present; in checked studies, unresolved V genes account for under half, and no reason is known for the remainder. That table supplies the V and J calls and clone size; D and trimming were determined from the DNA. The sample table records hundreds of thousands of clones; 90% to 96% of these occur just once. 0.06% of the sample rests with the top ten.

Ends trimmed: V by 5 bases, J by 7 bases; bases unmatched to a gene: 8. As encoded in the germline V gene (reference sequence), CDR1 is LNHDA while CDR2 is SQIVND. Counted from cysteine to phenylalanine, this CDR3 has 15 amino acids. Kept here is only the CDR3 DNA, which spans 45 bases and is read in frame from base 1. This receptor was obtained from a woman in her 30s in good health. The chain joins TRBV19 to TRBJ1-6; 7 junctional bases match TRBD1. The sample was naive CD4+ T cells sorted from blood. Read against the paper, the sample's cell subset or site label means: CD45RA+ positively selected. Read as DNA, the sequence is TGTGCCAGTAGTCTGACGGGACAGCTAAATTCACCCCTCCACTTT. Translation gives CASSLTGQLNSPLHF.